The entry that follows covers one TCR beta chain sequence. Data came from immunoSEQ multiplex PCR; TCRdb stores just in-frame clones and leaves some out. The sample shows roughly 150,000 clones, about 91% of them seen only once. The data derive from a study of control samples from healthy donors and cancer patients. Germline V lookup: CDR1 SGHRS, CDR2 YFSETQ. The CDR3 spans 15 residues. Trimming left V 3 bases short and J 0 bases short, with 12 bases between. Sequenced sample: blood. The TCR comes from a man in his late teens or twenties in good health. The V gene is TRBV5-1, the J gene TRBJ2-5; D assignment may be TRBD1 or TRBD2 (5 bases each). CDR3 in amino acids: CASSSWGSYQETQYF. The CDR3 DNA sequence: TGCGCCAGCAGCTCCTGGGGGAGTTACCAAGAGACCCAGTACTTC.